The 15 T cell receptor beta chains reported below all come from one sample, sequenced in a study of long-term antiretroviral therapy in people with HIV. The assay, immunoSEQ v3.0, was run at survey level. This table comes from immunoSEQ multiplex PCR, and its TCRdb copy is limited to in-frame clones, with some not included. The table lists roughly 38,000 clones, about 80% of them singletons. This specimen consisted of unsorted PBMCs, obtained 3.4 years after starting antiretroviral therapy. Receptors were obtained from a man aged 30 to 45 with HIV.

The chain joins TRBV6-5 to TRBJ2-5, with D possibly TRBD2 on 6 matching bases. This CDR3 is 14 amino acids long. Per germline, CDR1 MNHEY and CDR2 SVGAGI. V was shortened by 7 bases and J by 1 base, with 13 bases between the two germline ends. CDR3 in amino acids: CASTDWGGQETQYF. The DNA of the CDR3 is TGTGCCAGCACCGACTGGGGAGGCCAAGAGACCCAGTACTTC.

The chain's CDR3 is CASSLGYKGTHEQYF. The CDR3 bases are TGTGCCAGCAGCTTAGGGTACAAGGGGACCCACGAGCAGTACTTC. V is TRBV7-2 and J is TRBJ2-7, with D perhaps given as TRBD1 or TRBD2 (5 bases each). The germline V gene encodes CDR1 SGHTA and CDR2 FQGNSA. CDR3 size: 15 residues. The ends were cut back, 1 base at V and 5 bases at J, with 15 bases in the middle.

This chain links TRBV19 with TRBJ1-2; unclear D gene. CDR1 and CDR2 (germline): LNHDA, SQIVND (reference sequence). CDR3 length: 15 residues. Trimming removed 0 bases at V and 2 bases at J, with 10 bases between. The CDR3 DNA is TGTGCCAGTAGTATAGACGTGGTCATGAACTATGGCTACACCTTC. It translates to CASSIDVVMNYGYTF.

The CDR3 is CASSIAGNTIYF. The CDR3 DNA is TGTGCCAGTAGTATAGCTGGAAACACCATATATTTT. The chain joins TRBV19 to TRBJ1-3, with D unresolved. Trimming stripped 1 base from V and 2 bases from J, with 0 bases between. The germline V gene has CDR1 LNHDA and CDR2 SQIVND (reference sequence). CDR3 length: 12 residues.

The chain carries TRBV29-1 and TRBJ1-1, with D possibly being TRBD1 (6 bases). This CDR3 is built from 13 residues. The ends were cut back, 3 bases at V and 5 bases at J, with 13 bases in the middle. Per germline, CDR1 SQVTM and CDR2 ANQGSEA. CDR3 sequence reads: CSVEGGGETEAFF. As DNA, the CDR3 is TGCAGCGTTGAGGGAGGGGGAGAGACTGAAGCTTTCTTT.

V usage is TRBV28 and J usage is TRBJ1-2; no definite D call. Germline CDR1 MDHEN, CDR2 SYDVKM. V was clipped by 5 bases and J by 2 bases, with 0 bases between them. The CDR3 consists of 10 residues. The CDR3 sequence: CASSNYGYTF. CDR3 bases: TGTGCCAGCAGTAACTATGGCTACACCTTC.

This chain links TRBV5-3 with TRBJ2-3; 8 bases line up with TRBD2. TRBV5-3 is assigned to the ORF class and has an uncertain function. J gave up 4 bases and V 2 bases, and 6 bases lay outside the gene matches. This CDR3 contains 15 residues. CDR3: CARSLSGRGADTQYF. The CDR3 DNA follows: TGTGCCAGAAGCTTAAGCGGGAGAGGGGCAGATACGCAGTATTTT.

V usage is TRBV28 and J usage is TRBJ2-7; a possible D gene is TRBD1 (6 bases). The CDR3 extends over 15 amino acids. Germline loops: CDR1 MDHEN, CDR2 SYDVKM. The germline V and J ends were trimmed by 4 bases and 3 bases, with 16 bases remaining between them. The CDR3 region is CASSSVGGEGYEQYF. Here the CDR3 DNA reads TGTGCCAGCAGTTCGGTAGGGGGAGAGGGCTACGAGCAGTACTTC.

The gene calls are TRBV5-4 and TRBJ1-1, with D possibly matching TRBD1 (5 bases). Trimming took off 2 bases at V and 1 base at J, with 15 bases between the two ends. The CDR3 runs to 16 residues. Per germline, CDR1 SGHNT and CDR2 YYREEE (reference sequence). Here the CDR3 reads CASSLAGRIRNTEAFF. The DNA of the CDR3 is TGTGCCAGCAGCTTAGCAGGGAGAATAAGGAACACTGAAGCTTTCTTT.

The chain recombines TRBV28 with TRBJ1-3; D call uncertain. Germline lookup yields CDR1 MDHEN and CDR2 SYDVKM. The CDR3 is made up of 15 amino acids. Between the trimmed V and J ends, which lost 3 bases and 0 bases, there was a span of 9 bases. As DNA, the CDR3 is TGTGCCAGCAGTTTGGGCAGGCACTCTGGAAACACCATATATTTT. Translation: CASSLGRHSGNTIYF.

This chain joins TRBV7-9 and TRBJ2-7; 8 bases are a match to TRBD2. After removal of 6 bases from V and 4 bases from J, the junction contained 5 bases not matched to a gene. The germline CDR1 and CDR2 sequences are SEHNR and FQNEAQ (reference sequence). This CDR3 has 13 amino acids. CDR3: CASRKSGSYEQYF. The DNA for the CDR3 is TGTGCCAGCAGAAAGAGCGGGAGTTACGAGCAGTACTTC.

The chain links TRBV5-1 to TRBJ2-2; D not certain. The germline V and J ends were trimmed by 7 bases and 4 bases, with 8 bases remaining between them. Germline V gene data show CDR1 as SGHRS and CDR2 as YFSETQ. The CDR3 extends over 12 amino acids. CDR3: CASGVTTGELFF. The CDR3 nucleotides read TGCGCCAGCGGGGTCACCACCGGGGAGCTGTTTTTT.

The chain couples TRBV11-2 to TRBJ2-7; D gene unclear. The CDR3 covers 12 residues. Germline lookup yields CDR1 SGHAT and CDR2 FQNNGV. V gave up 0 bases and J gave up 2 bases, with 2 bases separating them. The CDR3 DNA reads TGTGCCAGCAGCTTAGAGGCCTACGAGCAGTACTTC. Translation gives CASSLEAYEQYF.

The rearrangement links TRBV11-2 to TRBJ2-7; D remains unclear. V was pared by 1 base and J by 0 bases, with 7 bases between. Germline V gene lookup returns CDR1 SGHAT and CDR2 FQNNGV. This CDR3 contains 14 residues. The CDR3 here is CASSLGHSSYEQYF. CDR3 sequence (DNA): TGTGCCAGCAGCTTAGGGCACAGCTCCTACGAGCAGTACTTC.

This chain uses TRBV6-1 with TRBJ2-7; 10 bases are a match to TRBD2. Germline V lookup: CDR1 MNHNS, CDR2 SASEGT. J gave up 4 bases and V 1 base, and 4 bases lay outside the gene matches. The length of the CDR3 is 15 residues. CDR3 amino acids: CASSEGSGRVYEQYF. The CDR3, as DNA: TGTGCCAGCAGTGAAGGGAGCGGGAGGGTATACGAGCAGTACTTC.